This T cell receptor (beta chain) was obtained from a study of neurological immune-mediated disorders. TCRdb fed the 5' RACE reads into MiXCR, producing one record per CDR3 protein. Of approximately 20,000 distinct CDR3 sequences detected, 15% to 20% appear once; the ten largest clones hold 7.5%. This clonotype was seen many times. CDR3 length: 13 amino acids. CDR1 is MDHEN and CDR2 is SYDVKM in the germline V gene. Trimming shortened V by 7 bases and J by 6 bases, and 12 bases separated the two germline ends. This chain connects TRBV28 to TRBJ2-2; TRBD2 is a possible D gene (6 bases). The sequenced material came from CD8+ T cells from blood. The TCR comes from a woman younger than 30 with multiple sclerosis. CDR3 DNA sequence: TGTGCCAGCAAGTGGAGGGATGCCGGGGAGCTGTTTTTT. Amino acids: CASKWRDAGELFF. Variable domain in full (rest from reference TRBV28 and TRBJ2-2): DVKVTQSSRYLVKRTGEKVFLECVQDMDHENMFWYRQDPGLGLRLIYFSYDVKMKEKGDIPEGYSVSREKKERFSLILESASTNQTSMYLCASKWRDAGELFFGEGSRLTVL.